The rows below give T cell receptor beta chains drawn from one sample of a study of long-term antiretroviral therapy in people with HIV. Assay: immunoSEQ multiplex PCR; the TCRdb copy retains only in-frame clones and omits some. The data contain roughly 20,000 clones, roughly 85% of them seen just once; the ten biggest clones take up 8.1%. Sequences were derived from unsorted PBMCs, sampled at the start of antiretroviral therapy. These receptors were obtained from a man over 45 with HIV. CDR3s include the opening cysteine and the closing phenylalanine or tryptophan. Each record gives: D gene, J gene, clone size, V gene, CDR3 protein, CDR3 DNA. The D gene is left open where the match is weak. Rows give clone size only sometimes, using once, few, many, or a class for an expanded clone.

>-|TRBJ2-5|-|TRBV28
CASSLLRGLETQYF
TGTGCCAGCAGTTTATTGAGAGGGCTAGAGACCCAGTACTTC
>-|TRBJ2-6|once|TRBV28
CASRASAGANVLTF
TGTGCCAGCCGGGCTAGTGCTGGGGCCAACGTCCTGACTTTC
>TRBD2|TRBJ2-7|few|TRBV12-5
CASGARTSGRAYEQYF
TGTGCTAGTGGTGCCCGTACTAGCGGGAGGGCCTACGAGCAGTACTTC
>-|TRBJ2-2|few|TRBV21-1
CASSGTGGLIANTGELFF
TGTGCCAGCAGTGGGACAGGGGGTTTAATCGCGAACACCGGGGAGCTGTTTTTT
>-|TRBJ2-3|-|TRBV10-3
CAISDPLETDTQYF
TGTGCCATCAGTGATCCGCTCGAGACAGATACGCAGTATTTT
>TRBD2|TRBJ2-7|-|TRBV28
CASSSGLAGGQSYEQYF
TGTGCCAGCAGTTCGGGTCTAGCGGGAGGGCAGTCCTACGAGCAGTACTTC
>-|TRBJ2-7|-|TRBV7-2
CASSRWGSYEQYF
TGTGCCAGCAGCCGCTGGGGGTCTTACGAGCAGTACTTC
>-|TRBJ2-5|-|TRBV27
CASSLRGGARETQYF
TGTGCCAGCAGTTTAAGGGGGGGGGCCAGGGAGACCCAGTACTTC
>-|TRBJ1-3|-|TRBV7-9
CASSFPGTLSGDTIYF
TGTGCCAGCAGCTTCCCTGGGACCCTCTCGGGGGACACCATATATTTT
>TRBD1|TRBJ2-7|-|TRBV6-1
CASRQGLSSYEQYF
TGTGCCAGCAGACAGGGGCTTAGTTCCTACGAGCAGTACTTC
>TRBD1|TRBJ1-1|once|TRBV11-3
CASRESGTGGTEAFF
TGTGCCAGCAGGGAATCCGGGACAGGGGGCACTGAAGCTTTCTTT
>-|TRBJ1-1|-|TRBV9
CASSPGSFPSSNTEAFF
TGTGCCAGCAGCCCAGGCTCCTTTCCTAGCTCGAATACTGAAGCTTTCTTT
>TRBD1|TRBJ2-7|-|TRBV9
CASSVDGRDRVGEQYF
TGTGCCAGCAGCGTAGACGGCCGGGACAGGGTGGGCGAGCAGTACTTC
>TRBD2|TRBJ2-3|-|TRBV11-2
CASSLGTSGSDTQYF
TGTGCCAGCAGCTTGGGGACTAGCGGGTCGGATACGCAGTATTTT
>-|TRBJ1-1|-|TRBV6-5
CASSYRSAGNTEAFF
TGTGCCAGCAGTTACCGGAGTGCAGGGAACACTGAAGCTTTCTTT
>-|TRBJ1-2|-|TRBV7-2
CASSLGREHGYTF
TGTGCCAGCAGCTTAGGCAGGGAGCATGGCTACACCTTC
>TRBD1|TRBJ1-2|-|TRBV6-1
CASRIAGTGFNGYTF
TGTGCCAGCAGGATCGCCGGGACAGGGTTCAATGGCTACACCTTC
>-|TRBJ2-7|-|TRBV11-3
CASSFPGPYYEQYF
TGTGCCAGCAGCTTCCCAGGACCGTACTACGAGCAGTACTTC
>-|TRBJ1-5|-|TRBV10-2
CASSEGRYQPQHF
TGCGCCAGCAGTGAAGGCCGTTATCAGCCCCAGCATTTT
>-|TRBJ1-1|-|TRBV28
CASLPSKRTEAFF
TGTGCCAGCCTACCCTCGAAGCGCACTGAAGCTTTCTTT
>-|TRBJ1-3|-|TRBV18
CASSPRLPRSSGNTIYF
TGTGCCAGCTCACCACGTCTACCCCGCAGCTCTGGAAACACCATATATTTT
>-|TRBJ1-1|-|TRBV5-8
CASKWQGTTFF
TGTGCCAGCAAATGGCAGGGTACAACTTTCTTT
>TRBD1|TRBJ2-3|-|TRBV28
CASSDKGTADTQYF
TGTGCCAGCAGTGACAAAGGGACAGCAGATACGCAGTATTTT
>-|TRBJ1-3|few|TRBV19
CASSTTRTTRGIYF
TGTGCCAGTAGTACTACACGGACCACGCGGGGCATATATTTT
>-|TRBJ2-1|-|TRBV21-1
CASSATGTSGGGSYNEQFF
TGTGCCAGCAGCGCGACCGGGACTAGCGGGGGCGGCTCCTACAATGAGCAGTTCTTC
>-|TRBJ1-2|-|TRBV7-2
CASSLGGHSNYGYTF
TGTGCCAGCAGCTTAGGCGGCCACTCTAACTATGGCTACACCTTC
>-|TRBJ2-7|once|TRBV7-8
CASSLDRSGRYSYEQYF
TGTGCCAGCAGCCTGGACAGGAGCGGGAGATACTCCTACGAGCAGTACTTC
>-|TRBJ2-7|-|TRBV4-3
CASSQEERYSFDEQYF
TGCGCCAGCAGCCAAGAAGAACGCTACTCATTCGACGAGCAGTACTTC
>-|TRBJ1-5|-|TRBV28
CASSPPRGSNQPQHF
TGTGCCAGCAGTCCCCCGAGGGGAAGCAATCAGCCCCAGCATTTT
>-|TRBJ1-3|once|TRBV7-2
CASSLAQGAGNTIYF
TGTGCCAGCAGCTTAGCCCAGGGAGCCGGAAACACCATATATTTT
>-|TRBJ1-2|once|TRBV29-1
CSATSQGLYGYTF
TGCAGCGCCACCAGCCAGGGCCTCTATGGCTACACCTTC
>-|TRBJ1-1|medium-sized|TRBV7-8
CASSLGTAEAFF
TGTGCCAGCAGCCTCGGGACGGCTGAAGCTTTCTTT
>-|TRBJ2-3|once|TRBV7-9
CASSLVRGNTDTQYF
TGTGCCAGCAGCTTAGTTAGGGGTAACACAGATACGCAGTATTTT
>TRBD1|TRBJ2-7|-|TRBV28
CASSYPGQGGHEQYF
TGTGCCAGCAGTTACCCGGGACAGGGGGGACACGAGCAGTACTTC
>TRBD1|TRBJ2-7|-|TRBV5-1
CASSRVDRGYEQYF
TGCGCCAGCAGCAGGGTAGACAGGGGCTACGAGCAGTACTTC
>TRBD1|TRBJ2-2|-|TRBV7-9
CARGQGRPGELFF
TGTGCCAGGGGACAGGGGAGACCCGGGGAGCTGTTTTTT
>-|TRBJ1-4|-|TRBV6-1
CASSENWGLNEKLFF
TGTGCCAGCAGTGAAAACTGGGGGCTTAATGAAAAACTGTTTTTT
>-|TRBJ1-1|once|TRBV4-1
CASSLTWDGRTEAFF
TGCGCCAGCAGCCTCACTTGGGACGGCCGAACAGAAGCTTTCTTT
>-|TRBJ2-7|-|TRBV19
CASSPTGRGLEQYF
TGTGCCAGTAGTCCAACGGGCAGGGGACTCGAGCAGTACTTC
>-|TRBJ2-2|-|TRBV2
CASSENRANTGELFF
TGTGCCAGCAGTGAGAATAGGGCGAACACCGGGGAGCTGTTTTTT
>-|TRBJ2-7|once|TRBV6-1
CASSVGPSYEQYF
TGTGCCAGCAGTGTCGGGCCTTCCTACGAGCAGTACTTC
>TRBD1|TRBJ2-1|-|TRBV13
CASSSRGRRNEQFF
TGTGCCAGCAGCTCGAGGGGGCGAAGGAATGAGCAGTTCTTC
>-|TRBJ2-1|-|TRBV13
CASSLSSEQFF
TGTGCCAGCAGCTTAAGTAGTGAGCAGTTCTTC
>-|TRBJ2-1|-|TRBV2
CASSGYTAVNEQFF
TGTGCCAGCAGCGGGTATACAGCAGTCAATGAGCAGTTCTTC
>-|TRBJ1-1|few|TRBV10-2
CASTPGTRLELNTEAFF
TGCGCCAGCACCCCCGGCACTAGACTCGAGCTGAACACTGAAGCTTTCTTT
>TRBD2|TRBJ2-3|-|TRBV7-6
CASSLSGGTDTQYF
TGTGCCAGCAGCTTAAGCGGGGGCACAGATACGCAGTATTTT
>TRBD2|TRBJ2-2|-|TRBV6-5
CASSSPGLISTGELFF
TGTGCCAGCAGTTCTCCGGGACTAATAAGCACCGGGGAGCTGTTTTTT
>-|TRBJ1-1|-|TRBV11-3
CASSFAMNTEAFF
TGTGCCAGCAGCTTCGCGATGAACACTGAAGCTTTCTTT
>-|TRBJ1-5|-|TRBV27
CASSSEYRVNQPQHF
TGTGCCAGCAGTTCTGAATACAGGGTAAATCAGCCCCAGCATTTT
>TRBD2|TRBJ2-1|-|TRBV7-7
CASSPASGIYNEQFF
TGTGCTAGCAGCCCGGCTAGCGGTATTTACAATGAGCAGTTCTTC
>-|TRBJ1-2|-|TRBV6-5
CASSYGGRGYTF
TGTGCCAGCAGTTACGGGGGGCGCGGCTACACCTTC
>-|TRBJ1-5|-|TRBV6-5
CASSYRGGWGPQHF
TGTGCCAGCAGTTACCGCGGAGGGTGGGGGCCCCAGCATTTT
>-|TRBJ2-5|-|TRBV25-1
CATTVKQETQYF
TGTGCCACCACAGTTAAGCAAGAGACCCAGTACTTC
>-|TRBJ2-3|-|TRBV6-1
CASRARGHRADTQYF
TGTGCCAGCAGAGCGCGGGGCCACAGGGCAGATACGCAGTATTTT